This T cell receptor (beta chain) stems from a study of OX40 agonist ivuxolimab in advanced cancers. At the level of the whole study: Ivuxolimab was a fully human IgG2 agonistic monoclonal antibody targeting the costimulatory receptor OX40 (CD134). A male proportion of around 80% and a mean age of around 60 years, ranging from about 23 to 90, were recorded for the dose-escalation cohort. The paper describes the monotherapy dose-escalation part (N ≈ 49 patients) of the phase I trial of ivuxolimab. Of the 50 to 55 dose-escalation patients, hepatocellular carcinoma was present in around 20, melanoma in approximately 15, renal cell carcinoma in 9 and head and neck cancer in 9. Peripheral TCRbeta sequencing was intended to test whether TCR sequence diversity was altered and clonal T-cell expansion was caused by ivuxolimab. Partial responses occurred in three dose-escalation patients, of whom one had hepatocellular carcinoma and two had cutaneous melanoma. Intravenous ivuxolimab was administered to patients every 2 weeks at six dose levels: 0.01, 0.1, 0.3, 1.5, 3 and 10 mg/kg. Patients were allowed to have had prior anti-PD-1, anti-PD-L1 or anti-CTLA-4 therapy, and roughly two fifths of the dose-escalation patients had been treated with checkpoint inhibitors. General conclusions and limits of the study: Clonal expansion of both CD4+ and CD8+ blood T cells was observed from baseline to week 6 at doses 0.1 to 3.0 mg/kg. In partial responders in the 0.1-3.0 mg/kg groups, normalized peripheral clonal expansion was found to be among the lowest, especially among CD8+ T cells. Antigen specificity was not determined for the clonally expanded peripheral T cells. Low levels of normalized T-cell clonal expansion were also seen in some patients who did not respond. After ivuxolimab, CD8+ T cells had more expanded clones than CD4+ T cells on average.

Genomic DNA was isolated from the sorted cells so that the TCRbeta CDR3 region could be sequenced. TCRbeta CDR3 regions were sequenced using the immunoSEQ Assay. TCRdb took this table from immuneACCESS and kept in-frame rearrangements with V and J called. Such tables lack part of the clones; where checked against another copy, unresolved V genes explain under half of the gap, and the rest is unexplained. In this sample the table shows some 60,000 clones, approximately 91% of which occur a single time. In total, the top ten clones hold around 4% of the sample. A remark on this clone: Its target antigen remains unknown. Base qualities are not provided; no much larger clone lies one nucleotide away.

The trial excluded patients who had a history of autoimmune disease or were on systemic immunosuppression. In every dose cohort, peripheral blood was drawn for TCR sequencing at baseline, cycle 4 day 1, and cycle 7 day 1. Samples were obtained from an open-label, multicenter, first-in-human phase I dose-escalation trial of ivuxolimab. Adults with locally advanced or metastatic melanoma, renal cell carcinoma, hepatocellular carcinoma or head and neck squamous cell carcinoma were enrolled in the trial. Before TCR sequencing, CD4+ T cells and CD8+ T cells were sorted from peripheral blood as separate populations. Compared with germline, V lacks 3 bases and J lacks 5 bases; bases without a gene match: 9. From cysteine to phenylalanine, the CDR3 is 15 amino acids long. Only the CDR3 portion is preserved as DNA: 45 bases, with reading frame beginning at the first base.

The chain is made from TRBV23-1 and TRBJ2-7, and 8 bases in between align with TRBD1. TRBV23-1 is reported as an ORF; its role is uncertain. Sequenced material: CD4+ or CD8+ T cells sorted from blood, taken in a trial of the OX40 agonist ivuxolimab. The receptor was derived from an adult with an advanced solid tumor such as melanoma, head and neck, liver or kidney cancer. The CDR3 amino acid sequence is: CASSQEGQELHEQYF. The bases are TGCGCCAGCAGTCAGGAGGGACAGGAGTTACACGAGCAGTACTTC.